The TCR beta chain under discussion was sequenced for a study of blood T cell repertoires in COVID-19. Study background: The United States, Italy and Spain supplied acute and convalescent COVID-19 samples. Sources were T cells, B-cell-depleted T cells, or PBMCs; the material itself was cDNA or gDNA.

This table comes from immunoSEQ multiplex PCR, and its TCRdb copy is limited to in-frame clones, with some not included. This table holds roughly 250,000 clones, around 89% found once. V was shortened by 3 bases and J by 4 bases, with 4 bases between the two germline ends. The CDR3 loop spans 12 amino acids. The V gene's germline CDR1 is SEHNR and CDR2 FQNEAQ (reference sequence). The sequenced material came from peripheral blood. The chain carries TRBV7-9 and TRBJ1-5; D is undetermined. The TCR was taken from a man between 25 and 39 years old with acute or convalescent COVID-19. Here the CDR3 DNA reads TGTGCCAGCAGCTTCCAGAATCAGCCCCAGCATTTT. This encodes CASSFQNQPQHF.